This T cell receptor beta chain is drawn from a study of blood T cell repertoires in COVID-19 (dated by TCRdb to 2020 to 2021). Study-level background: Samples covering the acute and convalescent phases of COVID-19 were provided by collaborators in the United States, Italy and Spain. HLA class I and class II types, where available, came from metadata supplied by the sample provider rather than from assay-based typing. The repertoires were released in a freely available public database meant as a resource for research on the immune response to SARS-CoV-2. The sample metadata nearly always contained a de-identified subject ID, COVID-19 status, age in years and sex. Samples were obtained from the ongoing ImmuneRACE study (first 160 participants) and from about 1,300 subjects provided by 6 global collaborators. The prospective study material was composed of cDNA or gDNA derived from T cells, B-cell-depleted T cells, or PBMCs. Deeply sampled blood TCRbeta repertoires from subjects exposed to, actively infected with, or recovered from COVID-19 were included in the dataset.

Overall results and qualifications from the work: The quantity of clinical and demographic metadata differed by source and by participant and was supplied without curation.

The immunoSEQ Assay, a bias-controlled multiplex PCR, was used to amplify TCRbeta CDR3 regions from genomic DNA. On the authors' methods: Nucleated cell counts per sample were estimated from amplification of reference gene primers within the assay. To quantify the absolute abundance of each unique TCRbeta CDR3 rearrangement, sequence reads were collapsed and filtered. For each sample, productive Simpson clonality was calculated by taking the square root of Simpson's diversity index across productive rearrangements. As stored in TCRdb, this immuneACCESS dataset retains in-frame rearrangements with V and J assigned. A fraction of the clones does not appear; measured against another copy, unresolved V genes explain less than half of the discrepancy, and the remainder lacks a known reason. That table is the source of V, J and clone size, and D and trimming were worked out from the DNA. This sample holds about 210,000 clones; 65% to 85% were observed only once. Roughly 7.6% of the sample is taken by the ten largest.

Worth noting for this clone: Its antigen specificity is not known. No base-level quality is on record; no much larger clone is a single base apart.

Collaborating institutions collected whole blood in K2EDTA tubes following their own protocols. For TCRbeta analysis, collaborators shipped samples as frozen whole blood, isolated PBMCs, or DNA extracted from either of those sample types. The clonotype comes from a woman in her fifties or sixties with acute or convalescent COVID-19. Material: peripheral blood.

This receptor carries the CDR3 CASKVVWGDGYTF. The sequenced DNA: TGTGCCAGCAAGGTTGTTTGGGGGGATGGCTACACCTTC. The V and J segments used are TRBV2 and TRBJ1-2; TRBD1 is possibly the D segment (5 matching bases). Sequences SNHLY (CDR1) and FYNNEI (CDR2) are obtained from the germline V gene. The V and J ends are trimmed by 7 bases and 6 bases, leaving 15 bases between them. Reading from cysteine to phenylalanine, the CDR3 counts 13 amino acids. Only the CDR3 region is kept as DNA, spanning 39 bases read in frame from base 1.